Listed below are T cell receptor beta chains from one sample, sequenced in a study of cytomegalovirus exposure and HLA in healthy donors. Repertoires were generated with immunoSEQ multiplex PCR, while TCRdb's copy carries only in-frame clones and drops some. The table shows about 120,000 clones, with 75% to 90% occurring only once. Material: PBMCs. The receptors were sampled from a man aged 35-49 years in good health and CMV-seronegative. Each CDR3 is given with its conserved first and last residue. Fields, in order: clone size, J gene, D gene, V gene, CDR3 protein, CDR3 DNA. D genes are given only for firm matches. Clone sizes are given selectively: once, few, many, or a class where the clone is expanded.

- | TRBJ2-5 | TRBD2 | TRBV27 | CASSFSLRGETQYF | TGTGCCAGCAGTTTCTCCCTGCGGGGGGAGACCCAGTACTTC
few | TRBJ2-3 | TRBD2 | TRBV5-1 | CASSLEAGGSKDTQYF | TGCGCCAGCAGCTTGGAGGCGGGAGGGAGTAAAGATACGCAGTATTTT
few | TRBJ2-7 | - | TRBV6-1 | CASSVSGTLPGEQYF | TGTGCCAGCAGTGTATCCGGGACACTCCCCGGGGAGCAGTACTTC
- | TRBJ2-2 | - | TRBV9 | CASSLAGQGNTGELFF | TGTGCCAGCAGCCTAGCGGGACAGGGTAACACCGGGGAGCTGTTTTTT
- | TRBJ1-1 | TRBD1 | TRBV28 | CASSFGGTGVNTEAFF | TGTGCCAGCAGTTTCGGGGGGACAGGGGTGAACACTGAAGCTTTCTTT
- | TRBJ1-3 | - | TRBV6-1 | CASSGNRVLDTIYF | TGTGCCAGCAGCGGTAACAGGGTTCTGGACACCATATATTTT
- | TRBJ1-4 | TRBD1 | TRBV5-1 | CASSLVQGAGEKLFF | TGCGCCAGCAGCTTGGTCCAGGGGGCGGGTGAAAAACTGTTTTTT
- | TRBJ1-2 | - | TRBV7-9 | CASSPHLAAYTF | TGTGCCAGCAGCCCGCATCTGGCGGCCTACACCTTC
- | TRBJ2-7 | TRBD1 | TRBV5-1 | CASSSGQASYEQYF | TGCGCCAGCAGCTCCGGACAGGCTTCCTACGAGCAGTACTTC
few | TRBJ1-5 | - | TRBV6-5 | CASSYSADIRYQPQHF | TGTGCCAGCAGTTACTCCGCCGACATCCGTTATCAGCCCCAGCATTTT
- | TRBJ2-3 | TRBD2 | TRBV5-1 | CASSSSRGGSTDTQYF | TGCGCCAGCAGCTCCAGTCGCGGGGGAAGCACAGATACGCAGTATTTT
- | TRBJ1-1 | - | TRBV19 | CASTLTSTEAFF | TGTGCCAGTACCCTCACTTCAACTGAAGCTTTCTTT
- | TRBJ1-2 | - | TRBV11-2 | CASRSTPGISDYGYTF | TGTGCCAGCAGATCAACTCCAGGGATATCTGACTATGGCTACACCTTC
- | TRBJ2-5 | TRBD2 | TRBV7-2 | CASLKARTSGTESQYF | TGTGCCAGCCTCAAGGCCCGGACTAGCGGTACGGAGTCCCAGTACTTC
- | TRBJ2-1 | - | TRBV11-2 | CASSLGPGWAEQFF | TGTGCCAGCAGCTTAGGTCCCGGTTGGGCTGAGCAGTTCTTC
- | TRBJ1-4 | - | TRBV18 | CASSPRGGSDEKLFF | TGTGCCAGCTCACCCCGAGGAGGGAGTGATGAAAAACTGTTTTTT
- | TRBJ2-1 | - | TRBV5-1 | CASSLGGLVYNEQFF | TGCGCCAGCAGCTTGGGGGGACTCGTCTACAATGAGCAGTTCTTC
- | TRBJ2-7 | - | TRBV6-1 | CASSRQFTYEQYF | TGTGCCAGCAGTAGACAGTTTACCTACGAGCAGTACTTC
- | TRBJ2-3 | - | TRBV5-6 | CASSPIGGGTDTQYF | TGTGCCAGCAGCCCCATTGGGGGCGGCACAGATACGCAGTATTTT
- | TRBJ1-3 | - | TRBV6-5 | CASSYSSGLGNTIYF | TGTGCCAGCAGTTACTCGTCAGGGCTCGGAAACACCATATATTTT
- | TRBJ1-6 | TRBD1 | TRBV6-1 | CASSLQGQRSPLHF | TGTGCCAGCAGTTTACAGGGGCAGCGCTCACCCCTCCACTTT
- | TRBJ1-1 | - | TRBV7-2 | CASSLHKNTEAFF | TGTGCCAGCAGCTTACACAAGAACACTGAAGCTTTCTTT
- | TRBJ2-1 | - | TRBV27 | CASSPGVGISHEQFF | TGTGCCAGCAGCCCAGGGGTAGGTATTTCCCATGAGCAGTTCTTC
once | TRBJ1-1 | TRBD1 | TRBV5-8 | CASSLLAGGAFF | TGTGCCAGCAGCTTGTTGGCAGGGGGAGCTTTCTTT
- | TRBJ2-2 | - | TRBV27 | CASSALIRGGELFF | TGTGCCAGCAGTGCGCTCATTCGCGGGGGGGAGCTGTTTTTT
- | TRBJ2-3 | TRBD2 | TRBV4-3 | CASSQELMGLPDTQYF | TGCGCCAGCAGCCAAGAATTAATGGGACTACCAGATACGCAGTATTTT
- | TRBJ2-3 | TRBD2 | TRBV2 | CASRGLAGANTDTQYF | TGTGCCAGCAGAGGACTAGCGGGAGCTAACACAGATACGCAGTATTTT
- | TRBJ2-1 | TRBD2 | TRBV5-1 | CASSLNILAGLSSYNEQFF | TGCGCCAGCAGCTTGAATATACTAGCGGGTTTAAGCTCCTACAATGAGCAGTTCTTC
- | TRBJ1-4 | TRBD1 | TRBV7-9 | CASSAGQATAEKLFF | TGTGCCAGCAGCGCGGGACAGGCTACGGCCGAAAAACTGTTTTTT
- | TRBJ2-7 | TRBD1 | TRBV5-1 | CASSSGQGAYEQYF | TGCGCCAGCAGCTCTGGACAGGGAGCCTACGAGCAGTACTTC
- | TRBJ1-2 | - | TRBV28 | CASSLSGGYTF | TGTGCCAGCAGTTTATCGGGAGGCTACACCTTC
- | TRBJ1-2 | - | TRBV6-1 | CASNLEGPFYGYTF | TGTGCCAGCAATCTGGAGGGCCCTTTCTATGGCTACACCTTC
- | TRBJ2-7 | TRBD2 | TRBV30 | CAWGTSGSSYEQYF | TGTGCCTGGGGGACTAGCGGGAGCTCCTACGAGCAGTACTTC
- | TRBJ2-1 | TRBD1 | TRBV2 | CASSLDRASYNEQFF | TGTGCCAGCAGTTTAGACAGGGCCTCCTACAATGAGCAGTTCTTC
once | TRBJ2-7 | - | TRBV6-5 | CASSYTLGLSYEQYF | TGTGCCAGCAGTTACACTTTAGGACTTTCCTACGAGCAGTACTTC
- | TRBJ2-1 | TRBD2 | TRBV11-2 | CASSNRLAWNEQFF | TGTGCCAGCAGCAATCGACTAGCTTGGAATGAGCAGTTCTTC
- | TRBJ2-2 | TRBD2 | TRBV19 | CASSSLAGSNTGELFF | TGTGCCAGTAGTAGCTTAGCGGGATCGAACACCGGGGAGCTGTTTTTT
- | TRBJ1-2 | TRBD1 | TRBV28 | CASSGQGAPDYGYTF | TGTGCCAGCAGCGGACAGGGGGCGCCTGACTATGGCTACACCTTC
- | TRBJ2-5 | - | TRBV7-2 | CASRESPLDQETQYF | TGTGCCAGCAGAGAATCCCCCCTAGACCAAGAGACCCAGTACTTC
- | TRBJ2-1 | TRBD1 | TRBV6-5 | CASSKTGGNEQFF | TGTGCCAGCAGTAAAACAGGGGGCAATGAGCAGTTCTTC
once | TRBJ2-1 | - | TRBV5-1 | CASSQIGLYNEQFF | TGCGCCAGCAGCCAAATCGGACTTTACAATGAGCAGTTCTTC
- | TRBJ1-1 | TRBD1 | TRBV6-4 | CASSDDTGGNTEAFF | TGTGCCAGCAGTGACGACACAGGGGGGAACACTGAAGCTTTCTTT
- | TRBJ1-1 | TRBD1 | TRBV19 | CASSNSQGATVAFF | TGTGCCAGTAGTAACAGTCAGGGGGCGACAGTTGCTTTCTTT
once | TRBJ1-4 | - | TRBV6-5 | CAATGGQSREKLFF | TGTGCCGCTACCGGTGGGCAGTCCCGTGAAAAACTGTTTTTT
- | TRBJ1-1 | - | TRBV30 | CAWRTDYPRVSNTEAFF | TGTGCCTGGAGGACCGATTATCCCCGGGTCTCGAACACTGAAGCTTTCTTT
- | TRBJ2-3 | - | TRBV10-3 | CAAGGTQPSGTQYF | TGTGCCGCTGGGGGGACCCAGCCGTCGGGTACGCAGTATTTT
- | TRBJ2-7 | TRBD1 | TRBV7-9 | CASSWGQGVNEQYF | TGTGCCAGCAGCTGGGGACAGGGTGTAAACGAGCAGTACTTC
- | TRBJ2-5 | - | TRBV7-2 | CASSAGPQESQYF | TGTGCCAGCAGCGCGGGACCGCAAGAGAGCCAGTACTTC
- | TRBJ2-5 | TRBD2 | TRBV7-6 | CASGLAGETQYF | TGTGCCAGCGGACTAGCGGGAGAGACCCAGTACTTC
- | TRBJ2-5 | TRBD1 | TRBV2 | CASKNWDRGRETQYF | TGTGCCAGCAAGAATTGGGACAGGGGTAGAGAGACCCAGTACTTC
- | TRBJ2-3 | - | TRBV30 | CAWSEQAYTQYF | TGTGCCTGGAGTGAGCAGGCCTATACGCAGTATTTT
- | TRBJ1-1 | - | TRBV15 | CATSRDRTEAFF | TGTGCCACCAGCAGAGATAGAACTGAAGCTTTCTTT
- | TRBJ1-1 | TRBD1 | TRBV7-8 | CASSTWDSMNTEAFF | TGTGCCAGCAGCACCTGGGACAGCATGAACACTGAAGCTTTCTTT
- | TRBJ1-5 | TRBD1 | TRBV2 | CASASTGGRQPQHF | TGTGCCAGCGCCTCGACAGGGGGAAGGCAGCCCCAGCATTTT
- | TRBJ1-5 | TRBD1 | TRBV10-3 | CAISETGEQPQHF | TGTGCCATCAGTGAAACAGGGGAACAGCCCCAGCATTTT